Each of the 32 T cell receptor beta chains below was sequenced from the same sample in a study of human T cells and chemical hapten exposure. This sample's time point: pre-sensitization, week 0. Treatment indicated: therapeutic diphenylcyclopropenone sensitization with weekly scalp DPC. One entry per CDR3 protein results from TCRdb running MiXCR on the RACE reads. The sample includes approximately 400,000 distinct CDR3 sequences, 5.1% of them seen just once. The sequencing used whole blood, collected in connection with sensitization to the hapten diphenylcyclopropenone (DPC). The receptors stem from a woman between 45 and 65 years old with alopecia areata. Some clones in this sample may be carry-over from other donors' samples.

This clonotype was seen more than once but under ten times. This rearrangement joins TRBV5-4 to TRBJ1-2; TRBD1 agrees at 7 bases. The CDR3 totals 13 residues. From germline, CDR1 is SGHNT and CDR2 YYREEE (reference sequence). The ends lost 5 bases at V and 6 bases at J; junction bases unmatched: 7. For the CDR3, the DNA is TGTGCCAGCAGTAACGCAGGGGGTAATGGCTACACCTTC. Residues: CASSNAGGNGYTF.

This clonotype turned up a few times. The chain links TRBV2 to TRBJ1-6, with D uncertain. CDR1 and CDR2 (germline): SNHLY, FYNNEI. This CDR3 is built from 14 residues. Trimming cost V 3 bases and J 9 bases, with 12 bases left between them. DNA for the CDR3: TGTGCCAGCAGTGAGAGACCCGCGGGTTCACCCCTCCACTTT. The encoded protein is CASSERPAGSPLHF.

This clonotype was detected ten times or more. The chain links TRBV2 to TRBJ1-4; TRBD1 might be the D (5 bases). Germline V gives CDR1 SNHLY, CDR2 FYNNEI. The length of the CDR3 is 15 residues. V was cut by 1 base and J by 3 bases, with 9 bases left in between. CDR3 protein: CASSEGGQSNEKLFF. CDR3 DNA: TGTGCCAGCAGTGAAGGAGGACAATCTAATGAAAAACTGTTTTTT.

Comments on this clonotype: A much larger clonotype is one base distant, so this may be a read error. The gene calls are TRBV12-3 or TRBV12-4 and TRBJ2-1; no clear D. The CDR3 is made up of 15 amino acids. This CDR3 reads CASSLAGISYNGQFF. CDR3 DNA sequence: TGTGCCAGCAGTTTAGCGGGTATCTCCTACAATGGGCAGTTCTTC.

Only a few counts were recorded for this clonotype. J is TRBJ1-1 and V is TRBV4-1; D may be TRBD1 (6 bases). Germline CDR1 reads MGHRA; CDR2 reads YSYEKL. This CDR3 spans 15 amino acids. V dropped 6 bases and J dropped 11 bases, with 25 bases sitting between them. The CDR3 DNA is TGCGCCAGCAGGCACGACCCGGGACAAGCCTTAGCGGCTTTCTTT. As protein: CASRHDPGQALAAFF.

The chain recombines TRBV14 with TRBJ2-1; TRBD2 is a possible D gene (5 bases). The CDR3 contains 16 residues. Germline V lookup: CDR1 SGHDN, CDR2 FVKESK. V dropped 0 bases and J dropped 6 bases, with 15 bases sitting between them. CDR3 sequence (DNA): TGTGCCAGCAGCCAAGATGGACTCCGAGGGCGCAATGAGCAGTTCTTC. Protein product: CASSQDGLRGRNEQFF.

There are many counts of this clonotype. The chain employs TRBV9 and TRBJ2-1, with TRBD2 matching 8 bases. The CDR3 sequence is 14 residues long. V was clipped by 0 bases and J by 9 bases; unmatched bases: 5. CDR1 and CDR2 from the germline V gene are SGDLS and YYNGEE. The DNA of the CDR3 is TGTGCCAGCAGCGTAGAACGGGAGGGCCCTGAGCAGTTCTTC. It translates to CASSVEREGPEQFF.

The chain uses TRBV3-1 and TRBJ2-7, with D perhaps given as TRBD1 or TRBD2 (6 bases each). The length of the CDR3 is 14 residues. The germline V gene encodes CDR1 LGHDT and CDR2 YNNKEL (reference sequence). V dropped 4 bases and J dropped 3 bases, with 13 bases sitting between them. CDR3 sequence reads: CASSPRGTSYEQYF. CDR3 sequence (DNA): TGTGCCAGCAGCCCACGCGGGACAAGCTACGAGCAGTACTTC.

In this sample, this clonotype turned up many times. J is TRBJ2-6 and V is TRBV29-1; D uncertain. The CDR3 contains 13 residues. Germline CDR1 reads SQVTM; CDR2 reads ANQGSEA. V lost 5 bases and J 0 bases, leaving 5 bases between the germline ends. CDR3 DNA sequence: TGCAGCGTTATAGACTCTGGGGCCAACGTCCTGACTTTC. It is translated as CSVIDSGANVLTF.

This clonotype was recorded many times. This chain links TRBV30 with TRBJ2-7; D ambiguous. The CDR3 consists of 12 residues. Trimming removed 0 bases from V and 3 bases from J, with 6 bases in between. Germline V gene sequence: CDR1 GTSNPN, CDR2 SVGIG (reference sequence). CDR3 protein: CAWSVALYEQYF. CDR3 DNA sequence: TGTGCCTGGAGTGTTGCACTCTACGAGCAGTACTTC. The entire variable domain, with the rest obtained from reference TRBV30 and TRBJ2-7, is as follows: SQTIHQWPATLVQPVGSPLSLECTVEGTSNPNLYWYRQAAGRGLQLLFYSVGIGQISSEVPQNLSASRPQDRQFILSSKKLLLSDSGFYLCAWSVALYEQYFGPGTRLTVT.

This clonotype was recorded many times. V gene TRBV7-2 combines with J gene TRBJ2-7; a weak D match, TRBD2 (5 bases). Germline CDR1 reads SGHTA; CDR2 reads FQGNSA. The CDR3 spans 15 residues. The V end lost 1 base, the J end lost 1 base, and 11 bases lay between the germline ends. DNA for the CDR3: TGTGCCAGCAGCTTAGTGGTGACGGGGTCCTACGAGCAGTACTTC. It encodes CASSLVVTGSYEQYF.

Turning to this clonotype: This may arise from a read error, as a much more abundant clone is one base away. The J gene is TRBJ2-3, the V gene TRBV7-2; 9 bases are shared with TRBD1. The V gene's germline CDR1 is SGHTA and CDR2 FQGNSA. This CDR3 has 15 residues. Losses at the gene ends were 5 bases for V and 6 bases for J; bases not matched to a gene: 9. The CDR3 loop reads CASSGTQGAGDTQYF. The DNA for the CDR3 is TGTGCCAGCAGCGGCACACAGGGGGCAGGGGATACGCAGTATTTT.

The rearrangement joins TRBV7-2 to TRBJ1-3; D remains ambiguous. V lost 2 bases and J lost 0, with 14 bases in between. CDR1 and CDR2 from the germline V gene are SGHTA and FQGNSA. The CDR3 covers 17 residues. The CDR3 DNA reads as TGTGCCAGCAGCTTAATTGGCCGGACGGTCTCTGGAAACACCATATATTTT. Its translation is CASSLIGRTVSGNTIYF.

The CDR3 reads CASRGGMNTEAFF. The CDR3 bases are TGTGCCAGCCGGGGTGGCATGAACACTGAAGCTTTCTTT. V and J are TRBV6-5 and TRBJ1-1, with no clear D. The CDR3 consists of 13 residues. The V and J ends lost 8 bases and 0 bases respectively, with 10 bases between them. CDR1 and CDR2 (germline): MNHEY, SVGAGI.

The chain employs TRBV2 and TRBJ2-1; D unclear. CDR3 length equals 12 residues. Germline loops: CDR1 SNHLY, CDR2 FYNNEI. Trimming stripped 6 bases from V and 8 bases from J, with 11 bases between. The CDR3 here is CASRGAQHEQFF. For the CDR3, the DNA is TGTGCCAGCAGGGGTGCCCAGCATGAGCAGTTCTTC.

This clonotype was seen ten or more times. This chain uses TRBV29-1 with TRBJ2-1, with 12 bases fitting TRBD2. Looked up from germline, CDR1 is SQVTM and CDR2 is ANQGSEA. J was trimmed by 7 bases and V by 4 bases; bases with no gene match: 5. This CDR3 spans 14 amino acids. The CDR3 loop is CSVAPSGGGNEQFF. In nucleotides, the CDR3 is TGCAGCGTTGCCCCTAGCGGGGGGGGGAATGAGCAGTTCTTC.

The chain has TRBV7-2 and TRBJ2-3, with no clear D. The CDR3 runs 12 residues. V lost 4 bases and J lost 3, with 5 bases in between. Germline V CDR1 and CDR2: SGHTA, FQGNSA. The CDR3 spells CASSWITDTQYF. The CDR3 DNA reads as TGTGCCAGCAGCTGGATTACAGATACGCAGTATTTT.

The sample holds many counts of this clonotype. The chain is built from TRBV20-1 and TRBJ1-3; no firm D call. The length of the CDR3 is 15 residues. The germline gives CDR1 DFQATT, CDR2 SNEGSKA (reference sequence). V was pared by 1 base and J by 0 bases, with 10 bases between. CDR3 DNA: TGCAGTGCTAGAGTCCCCATCCTCTCTGGAAACACCATATATTTT. This encodes CSARVPILSGNTIYF.

Many counts were recorded for this clonotype. The genes are TRBV18 and TRBJ2-7; D call uncertain. CDR3 length equals 15 residues. V shed 2 bases and J shed 0 bases, with 11 bases lying between them. Per the germline V gene, CDR1 is KGHSH and CDR2 is LQKENI. The CDR3 loop reads CASSPWTTDSYEQYF. The CDR3 nucleotides are TGTGCCAGCTCACCATGGACCACGGACTCCTACGAGCAGTACTTC.

This clonotype was counted ten times or more. The rearrangement links TRBV5-1 to TRBJ1-4; the D gene is possibly TRBD1 (6 bases). Germline V CDR1 and CDR2: SGHRS, YFSETQ. The CDR3 runs 14 residues. The ends were cut back, 2 bases at V and 4 bases at J, with 9 bases in the middle. The CDR3 region has the DNA TGCGCCAGCAGCTTTCAGGGGCTTAATGAAAAACTGTTTTTT. Its protein is CASSFQGLNEKLFF.

This clonotype was detected ten times or more. In DNA form, the CDR3 reads TGTGCCAGCAGTTCAGACGGGACGACGAGCTCCTACGAGCAGTACTTC. Translation: CASSSDGTTSSYEQYF. The chain employs TRBV6-2 or TRBV6-3 and TRBJ2-7; D assignment may be TRBD1 or TRBD2 (5 bases each). This CDR3 comprises 16 residues. Trimming removed 4 bases from V and 0 bases from J, with 16 bases in between. CDR1 is MNHEY, CDR2 SVGEGT, per germline.

CDR3 loop: CASSIGKTQYF. The CDR3, as DNA: TGTGCCAGTAGTATCGGAAAGACCCAGTACTTC. The rearrangement uses TRBV19 and TRBJ2-5; no firm D call. Germline CDR1 and CDR2: LNHDA and SQIVND (reference sequence). This CDR3 contains 11 residues. Trimming removed 3 bases from V and 6 bases from J, with 5 bases in between.

This clonotype appeared many times. This rearrangement joins TRBV27 to TRBJ2-5; maybe TRBD1 (6 bases). The CDR3 totals 14 residues. Deletions cut 5 bases from V and 4 bases from J, with 14 bases between. Germline CDR1 reads MNHEY; CDR2 reads SMNVEV (reference sequence). Here the CDR3 DNA reads TGTGCCAGCAGTGTAACAGGGTTCTTAGAGACCCAGTACTTC. Translated, it gives CASSVTGFLETQYF.

This chain joins TRBV11-1 and TRBJ2-7; TRBD2 agrees at 8 bases. The CDR3 totals 14 residues. CDR1 is SGHAT and CDR2 is FQDESV in the germline V gene (reference sequence). J lost 2 bases, V lost 4 bases, and 4 bases had no gene match. CDR3 in amino acids: CASSSTSGTYEQYF. The CDR3 DNA sequence: TGTGCCAGCAGCTCAACTAGCGGTACCTACGAGCAGTACTTC.

This clonotype was seen many times. V usage is TRBV2 and J usage is TRBJ2-1; a possible D gene is TRBD1 (6 bases). From germline, CDR1 is SNHLY and CDR2 FYNNEI. CDR3 length: 13 amino acids. V shed 1 base and J shed 9 bases, with 10 bases lying between them. In nucleotides, the CDR3 is TGTGCCAGCAGTGAAGTCTTACAGGGTGAGCAGTTCTTC. It specifies CASSEVLQGEQFF.

This clonotype was counted ten times or more. The genes are TRBV5-4 and TRBJ2-3, with 10 positions matching TRBD2. Germline V lookup: CDR1 SGHNT, CDR2 YYREEE (reference sequence). The CDR3 has 15 residues. V was clipped by 5 bases and J by 2 bases; unmatched bases: 5. The CDR3 DNA reads TGTGCCAGCAGTATAGCGGGAGGTCTCACAGATACGCAGTATTTT. It specifies CASSIAGGLTDTQYF.

This clonotype has only a few counts. This chain uses TRBV29-1 with TRBJ1-2; 8 positions agree with TRBD1. V was pared by 0 bases and J by 7 bases, with 4 bases of the junction left unmatched. The CDR3 consists of 13 residues. From germline, CDR1 is SQVTM and CDR2 ANQGSEA. The CDR3 loop is CSVEDQGALGYTF. The CDR3 coding sequence is TGCAGCGTTGAAGATCAGGGGGCGCTTGGCTACACCTTC.

This clonotype has just a few counts. The chain is built from TRBV7-2 and TRBJ2-3; 12 nucleotides agree with TRBD2. This CDR3 has 17 amino acids. V dropped 4 bases and J dropped 1; count of bases not matched to a gene: 6. Per the germline V gene, CDR1 is SGHTA and CDR2 is FQGNSA. The CDR3 loop is CASSSRTSGTGTDTQYF. The CDR3 DNA reads TGTGCCAGCAGCTCGCGGACTAGCGGGACGGGCACAGATACGCAGTATTTT.

This clonotype was seen only a few times. The CDR3: CSARADPTDTQYF. CDR3 nucleotides: TGCAGTGCTAGGGCGGATCCCACAGATACGCAGTATTTT. The chain combines TRBV20-1 with TRBJ2-3; D unresolved. Trimming took 3 bases from V and 2 from J, leaving 9 bases between them. CDR1 DFQATT and CDR2 SNEGSKA come from the germline V gene (reference sequence). The CDR3 runs 13 residues.

This clonotype was observed a handful of times. This chain links TRBV19 with TRBJ2-4; D is possibly TRBD2 (5 bases). V was pared by 4 bases and J by 3 bases, with 16 bases between. The CDR3 covers 16 residues. The germline V gene encodes CDR1 LNHDA and CDR2 SQIVND (reference sequence). Here the CDR3 reads CASSTGERVGKNIQYF. The CDR3 DNA is TGTGCCAGTAGTACCGGAGAGAGGGTGGGCAAAAACATTCAGTACTTC.

This clonotype turned up a few times. The V call is TRBV28, the J call TRBJ2-7, with a tentative D call TRBD2 (7 bases). The CDR3 is made up of 14 amino acids. Germline assignment: CDR1 MDHEN and CDR2 SYDVKM. The V gene lost 6 bases and the J gene lost 7 bases, with 19 bases spanning the gap. The DNA for the CDR3 is TGTGCCAGCAGAGAAAGGGGGGGGATAGAGGAGCAGTACTTC. It encodes CASRERGGIEEQYF.

The chain joins TRBV12-3 or TRBV12-4 to TRBJ2-2; no reliable D call. The V end was cut by 3 bases, the J end by 8 bases, with 7 bases between. The CDR3 length is 12 residues. DNA of the CDR3: TGTGCCAGCAGTTTTATCCCGGGGGAGCTGTTTTTT. The encoded protein is CASSFIPGELFF.